This T cell receptor (beta chain) emerged from a study of PD-L1 blockade in urothelial cancer (TCRdb year 2017). About the study as a whole: Therapy was started around 2014 for all patients, and atezolizumab 1,200 mg was administered intravenously every 3 weeks. About nine tenths of the roughly 29 patients were identified as males with urothelial cancer of bladder origin, and a prior smoking history was reported by 18 of 29 patients. Patients had an ECOG performance status of 0 or 1 and had received between 0 and 3 prior chemotherapy regimens. Blood samples were analyzed 3 weeks after the start of treatment (second dose) and 6 weeks after the start of treatment. Blood samples gave a median of around 140,000 T cells and approximately 80,000 unique TCRs, with a median clonality of approximately 0.08. Somatic, immune and clinical correlates of response to PD-L1 blockade with atezolizumab in urothelial cancer were the focus of an exploratory multi-omic analysis. Pretreatment tumor samples, along with matched peripheral blood collected serially before and after atezolizumab treatment, underwent TCR sequencing. Durable clinical benefit was defined as a progression-free survival longer than 6 months, and TCR features were additionally tested against progression-free survival and overall survival. In the same patients, pretreatment tumors underwent whole exome sequencing and RNA sequencing in addition to TCR sequencing. Roughly 9 patients reached durable clinical benefit, while 15 to 20 patients did not. Pretreatment blood TCR-seq was available for under 35 patients, at least one posttreatment blood collection was obtained for 25 or so patients, and tumor TCR-seq was available for 25 or so patients. The full study reports these points: Improved progression-free and overall survival was associated with having pretreatment peripheral blood TCR clonality below the median. Among patients with durable benefit, tumor-associated TCR clones showed greater expansion in peripheral blood 3 weeks after treatment started (n ≈ 21, p = 0.022). Because the sample size was small (n ≈ 30) and many exploratory analyses were performed, the results are intended to be hypothesis-generating.

In the case of this clone: This clone's antigen is unknown. Nothing much larger sits one base from this clone, and base qualities are not available.

The germline V gene supplies CDR1 ENHRY and CDR2 SYGVKD. The cysteine opens and the phenylalanine closes a CDR3 of 12 amino acids. Only the CDR3 part of the read is kept: 36 bases, read in frame from the first base. The V and J ends are trimmed by 3 bases and 12 bases, leaving 14 bases between them. Synthetic TCR analog templates were spiked into each PCR so that absolute template abundance could be estimated from read counts. The immunoSEQ assay used bias-controlled V and J gene primers to amplify TCRbeta CDR3 regions from genomic DNA. Rearranged TCRbeta segments were sequenced at approximately 20X coverage. Per the source publication's procedure: Clustering was used to correct sequencing errors, and CDR3s were annotated against IMGT so that V, D and J genes could be assigned. Out-of-frame and stop-codon sequences were excluded, and only productive TCRbeta rearrangements were used in downstream analyses. Clonality was computed as one minus Shannon entropy normalized by the log of the number of unique productive sequences. Fisher's exact test with Benjamini-Hochberg correction, at a threshold of adjusted p below 0.01, was used to find clones that differed between time points or between blood and tumor. This is the immuneACCESS table as TCRdb keeps it, with only in-frame sequences that have V and J called. A part of the clones is gone; compared with another copy, unresolved V genes explain less than half, and the rest is unexplained. V and J calls and clone size are given by that table; D and trimming were obtained from the DNA. The sample yields some 24,000 clones; around 82% were counted once. Clones ranked in the top ten supply 8% to 10% of the sample.

A cohort of about 31 patients with locally advanced or metastatic urothelial carcinoma, treated at Memorial Sloan Kettering on a trial protocol, was included. Peripheral blood mononuclear cells were collected pretreatment and during treatment, with between 1 and 8 total time points per patient. The Qiagen DNeasy Blood extraction kit was used to purify genomic DNA from total PBMCs and from tumor samples. PBMCs were collected pretreatment and during treatment, and were isolated and stored as previously described. The sequencing used PBMCs, collected around atezolizumab (anti-PD-L1) treatment. The sequence derives from a man between 65 and 79 years old with urothelial cancer. This sequence uses TRBV10-3 and TRBJ1-1; the D gene is perhaps TRBD1, on 5 matching bases. The sequenced DNA: TGTGCCATCAGTGATGGGGGGGGTTCCCCTTTCTTT. Its coded protein is CAISDGGGSPFF.